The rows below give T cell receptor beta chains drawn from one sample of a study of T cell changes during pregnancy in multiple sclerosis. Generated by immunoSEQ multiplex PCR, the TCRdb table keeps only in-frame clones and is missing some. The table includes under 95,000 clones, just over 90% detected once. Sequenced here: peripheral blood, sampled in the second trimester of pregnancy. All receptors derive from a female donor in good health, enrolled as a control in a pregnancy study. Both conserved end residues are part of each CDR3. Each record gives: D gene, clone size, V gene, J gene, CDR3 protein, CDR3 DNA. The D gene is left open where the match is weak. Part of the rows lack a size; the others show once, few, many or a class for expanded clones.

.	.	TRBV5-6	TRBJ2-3	CASSFDRGLNTDTQYF	TGTGCCAGCAGCTTTGATCGCGGCCTGAACACAGATACGCAGTATTTT
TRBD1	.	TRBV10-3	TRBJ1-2	CAISQGTGAEGYTF	TGTGCCATCAGTCAAGGGACAGGGGCAGAAGGCTACACCTTC
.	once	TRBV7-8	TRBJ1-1	CASSLARGIAEAFF	TGTGCCAGCAGCTTAGCAAGGGGTATAGCTGAAGCTTTCTTT
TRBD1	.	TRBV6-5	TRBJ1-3	CASSNRGTGNTIYF	TGTGCCAGCAGTAACAGGGGAACTGGAAACACCATATATTTT
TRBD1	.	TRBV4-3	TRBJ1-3	CASSQDRQGSGNTIYF	TGCGCCAGCAGCCAAGATCGACAGGGGTCCGGAAACACCATATATTTT
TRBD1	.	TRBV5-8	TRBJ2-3	CASSLGDRVYTDTQYF	TGTGCCAGCAGCTTGGGGGACAGGGTCTACACAGATACGCAGTATTTT
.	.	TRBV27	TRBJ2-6	CASSQGTFSGANVLTF	TGTGCCAGCAGTCAGGGGACGTTCTCTGGGGCCAACGTCCTGACTTTC
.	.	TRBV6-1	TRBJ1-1	CASSESQIEAFF	TGTGCCAGCAGTGAAAGTCAGATAGAAGCTTTCTTT
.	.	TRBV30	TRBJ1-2	CAWSVASNYGYTF	TGTGCCTGGAGTGTAGCATCTAACTATGGCTACACCTTC
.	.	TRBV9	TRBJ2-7	CASSDGVGLESYEQYF	TGTGCCAGCAGCGACGGGGTCGGGTTAGAGTCCTACGAGCAGTACTTC
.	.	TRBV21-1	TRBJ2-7	CASSKVYGSGRGQPSYEQYF	TGTGCCAGCAGCAAAGTATATGGTAGTGGCAGGGGGCAACCCTCCTACGAGCAGTACTTC
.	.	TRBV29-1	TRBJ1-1	CSVGGPRTEAFF	TGCAGCGTAGGAGGACCCAGGACTGAAGCTTTCTTT
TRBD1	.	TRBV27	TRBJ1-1	CATSRGTGTLEAFF	TGTGCCACCAGCCGGGGGACAGGGACCCTTGAAGCTTTCTTT
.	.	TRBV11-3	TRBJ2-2	CASSLGRTENTGELFF	TGTGCCAGCAGCTTAGGAAGGACAGAGAACACCGGGGAGCTGTTTTTT
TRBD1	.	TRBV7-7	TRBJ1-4	CASSSGQPNEKLFF	TGTGCTAGCAGCTCGGGACAGCCTAATGAAAAACTGTTTTTT
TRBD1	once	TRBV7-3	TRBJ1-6	CASSVGQGYSPLHF	TGTGCCAGCAGCGTTGGACAGGGTTATTCACCCCTCCACTTT
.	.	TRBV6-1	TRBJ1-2	CASTPSLNYGYTF	TGTGCCAGCACCCCGAGCCTCAACTATGGCTACACCTTC
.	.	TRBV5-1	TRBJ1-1	CASSIIQGNTEAFF	TGCGCCAGCAGCATAATACAGGGGAACACTGAAGCTTTCTTT
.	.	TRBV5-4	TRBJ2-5	CASTKDRGGGETQYF	TGTGCCAGCACCAAAGACAGGGGAGGGGGAGAGACCCAGTACTTC
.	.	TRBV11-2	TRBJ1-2	CASTITGNGYTF	TGTGCCAGCACAATCACAGGGAATGGCTACACCTTC
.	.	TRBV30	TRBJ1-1	CAFSSRGSLGNTEAFF	TGTGCCTTCTCTTCCCGGGGGAGTCTGGGGAACACTGAAGCTTTCTTT
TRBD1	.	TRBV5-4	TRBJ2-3	CASSWDRVSTDTQYF	TGTGCCAGCAGCTGGGACAGGGTAAGCACAGATACGCAGTATTTT
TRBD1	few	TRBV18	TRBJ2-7	CASSPPRDSSEQYF	TGTGCCAGCTCACCACCCCGGGACAGCTCCGAGCAGTACTTC
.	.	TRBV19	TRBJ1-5	CASSPNRVDQPQHF	TGTGCCAGTAGTCCGAACAGGGTAGATCAGCCCCAGCATTTT